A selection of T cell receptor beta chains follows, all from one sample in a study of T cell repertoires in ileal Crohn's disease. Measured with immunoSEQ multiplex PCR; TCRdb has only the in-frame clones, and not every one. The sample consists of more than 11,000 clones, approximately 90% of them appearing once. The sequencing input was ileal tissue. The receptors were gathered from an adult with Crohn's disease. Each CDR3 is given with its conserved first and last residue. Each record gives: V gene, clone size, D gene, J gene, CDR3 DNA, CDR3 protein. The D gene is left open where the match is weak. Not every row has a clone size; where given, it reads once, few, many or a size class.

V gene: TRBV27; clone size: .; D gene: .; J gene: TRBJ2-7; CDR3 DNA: TGTGCCAGCAGTTTAGGTAGCGGAGGCCCCTACGAGCAGTACTTC; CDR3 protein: CASSLGSGGPYEQYF
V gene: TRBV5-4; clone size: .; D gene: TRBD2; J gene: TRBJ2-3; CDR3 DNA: TGTGCCAGCAGCTTCAGCGGGGGGGCAGATACGCAGTATTTT; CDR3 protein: CASSFSGGADTQYF
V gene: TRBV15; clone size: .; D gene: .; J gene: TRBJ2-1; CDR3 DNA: TGTGCCACCAACCCCGGGCCGGCGGGGTACAATGAGCAGTTCTTC; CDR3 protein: CATNPGPAGYNEQFF
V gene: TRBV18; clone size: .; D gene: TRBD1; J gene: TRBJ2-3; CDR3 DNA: TGTGCCAGCTCCCTAACCGGGACAGGGGTAGCAGATACGCAGTATTTT; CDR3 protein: CASSLTGTGVADTQYF
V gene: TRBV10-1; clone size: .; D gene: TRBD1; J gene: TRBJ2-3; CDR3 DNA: TGCGCCAGCAGTGACGGACAGGGGATAGGAGATACGCAGTATTTT; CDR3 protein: CASSDGQGIGDTQYF
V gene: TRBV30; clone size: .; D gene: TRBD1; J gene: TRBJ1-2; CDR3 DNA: TGTGCCTGGAAACCGTCAGGGGGCCTTGGCTACACCTTC; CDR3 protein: CAWKPSGGLGYTF
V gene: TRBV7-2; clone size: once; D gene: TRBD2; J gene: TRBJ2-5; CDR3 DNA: TGTGCCAGCGCTAGCGGGACCCAAGAGACCCAGTACTTC; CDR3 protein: CASASGTQETQYF
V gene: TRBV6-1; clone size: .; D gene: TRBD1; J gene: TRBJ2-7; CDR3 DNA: TGTGCCAGCAGTGGGGACAGAAGCTCCTACGAGCAGTACTTC; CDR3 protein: CASSGDRSSYEQYF
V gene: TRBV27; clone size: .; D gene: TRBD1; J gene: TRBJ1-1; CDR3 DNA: TGTGCCAGCAGCCTACAGGGGTCCGACACTGAAGCTTTCTTT; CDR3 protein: CASSLQGSDTEAFF
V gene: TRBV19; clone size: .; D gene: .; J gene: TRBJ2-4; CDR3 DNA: TGTGCCAGTAGTATTTATGGCCCGTCCGCCAAAAACATTCAGTACTTC; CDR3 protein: CASSIYGPSAKNIQYF
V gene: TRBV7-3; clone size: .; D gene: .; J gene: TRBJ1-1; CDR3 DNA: TGTGCCAGCAGCTCTTACGGGGGGACTGAAGCTTTCTTT; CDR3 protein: CASSSYGGTEAFF
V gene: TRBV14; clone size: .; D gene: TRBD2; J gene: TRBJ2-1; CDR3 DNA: TGTGCCAGCAGCCACCTCACTAGGGCTAGCGGGAATTACAATGAGCAGTTCTTC; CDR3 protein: CASSHLTRASGNYNEQFF
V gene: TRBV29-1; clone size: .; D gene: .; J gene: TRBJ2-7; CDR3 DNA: TGCAGCGCGGCTCGGCAGGGAACTTCCGAGCAGTACTTC; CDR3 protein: CSAARQGTSEQYF
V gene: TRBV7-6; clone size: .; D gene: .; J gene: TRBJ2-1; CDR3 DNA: TGTGCCAGCAGCTTGGGGACATCCTACAATGAGCAGTTCTTC; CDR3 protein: CASSLGTSYNEQFF
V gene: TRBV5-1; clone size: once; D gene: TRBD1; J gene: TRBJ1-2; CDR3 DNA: TGCGCCAGCAGAACAGGGGGCGCCGGGTATGATGGCTACACCTTC; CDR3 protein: CASRTGGAGYDGYTF
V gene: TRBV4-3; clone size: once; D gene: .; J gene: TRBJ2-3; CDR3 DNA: TGCGCCAGCAGCCAAGATACTAACACAGATACGCAGTATTTT; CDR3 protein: CASSQDTNTDTQYF
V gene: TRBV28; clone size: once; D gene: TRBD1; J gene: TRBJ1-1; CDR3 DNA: TGTGCCAGCAGTTTACTTGGGACAGGGAGCCTTTACACTGAAGCTTTCTTT; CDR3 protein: CASSLLGTGSLYTEAFF
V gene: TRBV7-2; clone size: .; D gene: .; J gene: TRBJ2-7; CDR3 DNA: TGTGCCAGCAGCCGGGACATCTACGAGCAGTACTTC; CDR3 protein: CASSRDIYEQYF
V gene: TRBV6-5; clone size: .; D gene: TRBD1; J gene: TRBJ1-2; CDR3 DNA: TGTGCCAGCAGTTCACTTAGAGGGGGCGGGTCCGATGGCTACACCTTC; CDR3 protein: CASSSLRGGGSDGYTF
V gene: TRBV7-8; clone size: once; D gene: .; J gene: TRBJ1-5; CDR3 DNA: TGTGCCAGCAGAACTGGAGGCGGCAATCAGCCCCAGCATTTT; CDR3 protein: CASRTGGGNQPQHF
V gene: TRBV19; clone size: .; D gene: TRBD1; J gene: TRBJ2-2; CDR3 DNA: TGTGCCAGTAGTGCGAGACAGGGCAGCTGGGGGCTGTTTTTT; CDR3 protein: CASSARQGSWGLFF
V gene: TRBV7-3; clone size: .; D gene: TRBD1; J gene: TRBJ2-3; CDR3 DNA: TGTGCCAGCAGCTTCGGGACAGGGAACACAGATACGCAGTATTTT; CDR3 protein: CASSFGTGNTDTQYF
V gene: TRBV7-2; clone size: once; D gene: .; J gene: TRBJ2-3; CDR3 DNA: TGTGCCAGCAGGGTAGCGGCTTCGGGGCCCTCGGGGTATTTT; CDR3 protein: CASRVAASGPSGYF
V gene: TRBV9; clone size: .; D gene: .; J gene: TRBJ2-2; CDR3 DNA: TGTGCCAGCAGCGCCGAAAACCGGGAAGACGGGGAGCTGTTTTTT; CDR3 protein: CASSAENREDGELFF
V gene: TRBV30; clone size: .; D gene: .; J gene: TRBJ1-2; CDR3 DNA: TGTGCCTGGACGGTGGGGCTGGTTGATGGCTACACCTTC; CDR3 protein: CAWTVGLVDGYTF
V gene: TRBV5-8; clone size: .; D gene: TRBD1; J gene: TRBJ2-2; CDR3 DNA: TGTGCCAGCAGCGTGGACAGGGGCTTGGTTGGCACCGGGGAGCTGTTTTTT; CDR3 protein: CASSVDRGLVGTGELFF
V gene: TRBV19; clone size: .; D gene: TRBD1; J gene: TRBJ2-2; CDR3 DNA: TGTGCCAGTATCACGAGGGACAGTAACACCGGGGAGCTGTTTTTT; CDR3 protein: CASITRDSNTGELFF
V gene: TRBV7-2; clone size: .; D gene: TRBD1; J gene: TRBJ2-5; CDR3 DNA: TGTGCCAGCAGCCCGGGGACAGTAAGGACCCAGTACTTC; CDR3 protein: CASSPGTVRTQYF
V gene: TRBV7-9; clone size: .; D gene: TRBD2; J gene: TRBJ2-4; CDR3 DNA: TGTGCCAGCAGCTCATTGGGACTAGCCGATACCCTAGCCAAAAACATTCAGTACTTC; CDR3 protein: CASSSLGLADTLAKNIQYF
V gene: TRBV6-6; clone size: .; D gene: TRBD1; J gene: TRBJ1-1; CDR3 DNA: TGTGCCAGCAGGCTAGATACAGGGGCGCCCACTGAAGCTTTCTTT; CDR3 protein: CASRLDTGAPTEAFF
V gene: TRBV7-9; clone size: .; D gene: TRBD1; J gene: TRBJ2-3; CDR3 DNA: TGTGCCAGCAGCCCGGGACAGGCTAGCACAGATACGCAGTATTTT; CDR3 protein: CASSPGQASTDTQYF
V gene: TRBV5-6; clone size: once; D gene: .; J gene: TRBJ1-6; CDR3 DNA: TGTGCCAGCAGCTTGGTCGGTTATAATTCACCCCTCCACTTT; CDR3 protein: CASSLVGYNSPLHF
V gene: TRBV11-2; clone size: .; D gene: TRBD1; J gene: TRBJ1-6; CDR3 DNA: TGTGCCAGCACGACAGGGAATAATTCACCCCTCCACTTT; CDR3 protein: CASTTGNNSPLHF
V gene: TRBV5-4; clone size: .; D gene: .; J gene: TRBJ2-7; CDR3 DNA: TGTGCCAGCAGCTCCCCGACTAAGTTCGAGCAGTACTTC; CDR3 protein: CASSSPTKFEQYF
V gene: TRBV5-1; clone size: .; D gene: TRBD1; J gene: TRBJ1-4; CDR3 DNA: TGCGCCAGCAGCCCTGGGACAGGTACAACTAATGAAAAACTGTTTTTT; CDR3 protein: CASSPGTGTTNEKLFF
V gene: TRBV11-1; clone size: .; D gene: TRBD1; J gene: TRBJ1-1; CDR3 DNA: TGTGCCAGCAGTCGATCGGGACAGCCGAACACTGAAGCTTTCTTT; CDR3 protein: CASSRSGQPNTEAFF
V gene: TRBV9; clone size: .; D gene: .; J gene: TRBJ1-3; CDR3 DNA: TGTGCCAGCAGCGTCACAGGGACCTCTGGAAACACCATATATTTT; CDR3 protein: CASSVTGTSGNTIYF
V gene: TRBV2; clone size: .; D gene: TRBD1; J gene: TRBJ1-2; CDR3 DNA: TGTGCCAGCAGTGAGGCGGGAACAGGGGGAGGCTACACCTTC; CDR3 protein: CASSEAGTGGGYTF
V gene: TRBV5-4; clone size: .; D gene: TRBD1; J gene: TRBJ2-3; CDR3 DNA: TGTGCCAGCAGACCTAGACAGGGTTTCACAGATACGCAGTATTTT; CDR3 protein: CASRPRQGFTDTQYF
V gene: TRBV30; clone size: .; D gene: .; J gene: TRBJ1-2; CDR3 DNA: TGTGCCTGGACGCAGTCCAGTGCCTTCTATGGCTACACCTTC; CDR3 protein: CAWTQSSAFYGYTF
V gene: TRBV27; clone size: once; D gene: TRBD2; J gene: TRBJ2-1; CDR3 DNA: TGTGCCAGCAGTTTGTACGTAGGGACTAGCGGGAGGGCCGGGAATGAGCAGTTCTTC; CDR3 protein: CASSLYVGTSGRAGNEQFF
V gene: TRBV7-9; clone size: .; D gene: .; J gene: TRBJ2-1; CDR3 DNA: TGTGCCAGCAGCATAACAGGGAAGAGCTCCTACAATGAGCAGTTCTTC; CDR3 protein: CASSITGKSSYNEQFF
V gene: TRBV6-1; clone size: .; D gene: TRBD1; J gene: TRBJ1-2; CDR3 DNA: TGTGCCAGCAGTGTGGTGAAGGGGGCGGGCTATGGCTACACCTTC; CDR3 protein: CASSVVKGAGYGYTF